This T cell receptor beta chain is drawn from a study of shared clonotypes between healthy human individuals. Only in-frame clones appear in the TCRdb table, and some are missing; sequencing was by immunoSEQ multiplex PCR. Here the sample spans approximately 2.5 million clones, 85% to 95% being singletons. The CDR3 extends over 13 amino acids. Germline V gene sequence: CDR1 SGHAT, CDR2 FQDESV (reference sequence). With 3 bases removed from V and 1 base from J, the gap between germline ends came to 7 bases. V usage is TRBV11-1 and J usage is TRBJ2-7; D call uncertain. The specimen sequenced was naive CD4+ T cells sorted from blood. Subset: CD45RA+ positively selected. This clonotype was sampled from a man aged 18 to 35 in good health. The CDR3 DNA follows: TGTGCCAGCAGCTTCGAAGCGTCCTACGAGCAGTACTTC. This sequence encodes CASSFEASYEQYF.